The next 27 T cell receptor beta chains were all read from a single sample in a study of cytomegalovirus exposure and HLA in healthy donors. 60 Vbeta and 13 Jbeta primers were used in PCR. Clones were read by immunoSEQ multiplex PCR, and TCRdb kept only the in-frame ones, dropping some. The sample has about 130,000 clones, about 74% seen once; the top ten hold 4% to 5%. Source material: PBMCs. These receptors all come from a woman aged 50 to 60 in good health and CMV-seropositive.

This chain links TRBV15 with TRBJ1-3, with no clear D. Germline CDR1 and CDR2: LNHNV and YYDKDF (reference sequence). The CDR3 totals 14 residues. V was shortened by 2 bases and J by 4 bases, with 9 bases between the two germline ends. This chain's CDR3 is CATSRPGSGNTIYF. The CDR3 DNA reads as TGTGCCACCAGCAGACCAGGCTCCGGAAACACCATATATTTT.

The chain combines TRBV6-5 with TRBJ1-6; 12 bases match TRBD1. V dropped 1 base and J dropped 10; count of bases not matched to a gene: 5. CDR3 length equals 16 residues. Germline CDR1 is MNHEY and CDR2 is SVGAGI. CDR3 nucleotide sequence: TGTGCCAGCAGTTACTTTTCCGGGACAGGGGGCTCACCCCTCCACTTT. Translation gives CASSYFSGTGGSPLHF.

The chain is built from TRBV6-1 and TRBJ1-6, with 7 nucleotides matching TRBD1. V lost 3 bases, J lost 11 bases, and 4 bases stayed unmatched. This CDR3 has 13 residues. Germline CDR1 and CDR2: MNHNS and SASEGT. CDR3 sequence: CASSDDRATPLHF. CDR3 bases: TGTGCCAGCAGTGATGACAGGGCTACACCCCTCCACTTT.

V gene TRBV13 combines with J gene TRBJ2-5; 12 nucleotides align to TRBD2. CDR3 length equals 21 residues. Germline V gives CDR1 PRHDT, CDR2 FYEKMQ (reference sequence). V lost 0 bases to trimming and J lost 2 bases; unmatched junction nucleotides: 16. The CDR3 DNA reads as TGTGCCAGCAGCTTAGGGGGACTAGCGGGCATATCTGCCTTCTGGCAAGAGACCCAGTACTTC. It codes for CASSLGGLAGISAFWQETQYF.

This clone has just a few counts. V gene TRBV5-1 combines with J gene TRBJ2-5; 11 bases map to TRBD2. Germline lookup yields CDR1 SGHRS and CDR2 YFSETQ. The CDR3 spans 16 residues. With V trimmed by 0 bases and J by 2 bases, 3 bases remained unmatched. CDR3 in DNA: TGCGCCAGCAGCTTGGCCCCTAGCGGGGGGCAAGAGACCCAGTACTTC. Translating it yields CASSLAPSGGQETQYF.

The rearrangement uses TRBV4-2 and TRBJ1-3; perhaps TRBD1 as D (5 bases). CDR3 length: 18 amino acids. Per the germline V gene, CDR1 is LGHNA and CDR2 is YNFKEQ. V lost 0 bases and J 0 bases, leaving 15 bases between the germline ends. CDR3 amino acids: CASSQDFTGDLSGNTIYF. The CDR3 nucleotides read TGTGCCAGCAGCCAAGATTTCACAGGTGATCTCTCTGGAAACACCATATATTTT.

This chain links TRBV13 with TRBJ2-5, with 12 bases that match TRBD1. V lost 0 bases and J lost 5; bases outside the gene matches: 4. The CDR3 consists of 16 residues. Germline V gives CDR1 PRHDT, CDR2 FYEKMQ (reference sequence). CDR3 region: CASSLGGQGAGETQYF. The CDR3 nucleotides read TGTGCCAGCAGCTTAGGGGGACAGGGGGCGGGTGAGACCCAGTACTTC.

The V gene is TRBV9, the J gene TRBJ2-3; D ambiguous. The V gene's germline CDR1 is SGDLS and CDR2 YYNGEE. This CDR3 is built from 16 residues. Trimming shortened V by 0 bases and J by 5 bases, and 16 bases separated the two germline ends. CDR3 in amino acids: CASSVASQPRGDTQYF. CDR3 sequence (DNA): TGTGCCAGCAGCGTAGCTTCCCAGCCCCGCGGAGATACGCAGTATTTT.

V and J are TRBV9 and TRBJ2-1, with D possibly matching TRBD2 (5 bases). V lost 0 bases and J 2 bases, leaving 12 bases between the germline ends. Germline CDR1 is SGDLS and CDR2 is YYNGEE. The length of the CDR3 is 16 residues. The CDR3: CASSVGVGRTYNEQFF. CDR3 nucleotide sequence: TGTGCCAGCAGCGTAGGTGTAGGGAGAACCTACAATGAGCAGTTCTTC.

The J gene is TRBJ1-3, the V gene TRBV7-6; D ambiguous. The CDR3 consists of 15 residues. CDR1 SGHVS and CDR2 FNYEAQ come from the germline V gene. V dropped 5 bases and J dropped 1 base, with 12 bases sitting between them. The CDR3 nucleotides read TGTGCCAGCAGCCTGGGCCCGGCATCTGGAAACACCATATATTTT. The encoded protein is CASSLGPASGNTIYF.

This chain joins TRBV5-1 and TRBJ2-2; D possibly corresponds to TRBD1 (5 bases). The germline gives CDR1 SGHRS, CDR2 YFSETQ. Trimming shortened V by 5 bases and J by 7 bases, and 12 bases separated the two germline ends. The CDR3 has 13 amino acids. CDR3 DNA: TGCGCCAGCAGACCAGGGTTTGGCGGGGAGCTGTTTTTT. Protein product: CASRPGFGGELFF.

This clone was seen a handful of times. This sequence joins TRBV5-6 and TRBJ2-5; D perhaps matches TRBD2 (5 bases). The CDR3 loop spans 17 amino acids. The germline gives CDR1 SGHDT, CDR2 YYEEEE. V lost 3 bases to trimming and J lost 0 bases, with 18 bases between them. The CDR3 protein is CASSSRETNWYQETQYF. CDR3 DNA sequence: TGTGCCAGCAGCTCGAGGGAAACAAACTGGTACCAAGAGACCCAGTACTTC.

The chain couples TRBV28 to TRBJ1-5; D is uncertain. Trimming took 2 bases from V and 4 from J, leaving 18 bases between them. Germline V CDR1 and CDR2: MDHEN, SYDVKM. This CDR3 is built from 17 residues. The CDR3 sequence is CASSLAHLRRLNQPQHF. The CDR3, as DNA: TGTGCCAGCAGTTTAGCCCACCTACGGCGGTTAAATCAGCCCCAGCATTTT.

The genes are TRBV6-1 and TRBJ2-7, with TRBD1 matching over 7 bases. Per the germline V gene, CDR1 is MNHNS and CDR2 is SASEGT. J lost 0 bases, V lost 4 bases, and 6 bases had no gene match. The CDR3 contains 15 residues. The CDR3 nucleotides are TGTGCCAGCAGTGGTGAGGGACAGATCTCCTACGAGCAGTACTTC. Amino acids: CASSGEGQISYEQYF.

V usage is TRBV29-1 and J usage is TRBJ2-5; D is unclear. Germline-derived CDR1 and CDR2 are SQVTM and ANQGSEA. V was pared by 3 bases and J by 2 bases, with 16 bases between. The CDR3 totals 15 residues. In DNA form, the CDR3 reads TGCAGCGTTGACCAGGCCGGCTTACCTCAAGAGACCCAGTACTTC. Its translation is CSVDQAGLPQETQYF.

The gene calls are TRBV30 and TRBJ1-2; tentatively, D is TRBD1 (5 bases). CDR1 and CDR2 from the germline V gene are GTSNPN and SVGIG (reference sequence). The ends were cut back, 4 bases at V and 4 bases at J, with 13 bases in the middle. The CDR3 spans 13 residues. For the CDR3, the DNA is TGTGCCTGGACCAACCTAGGGGTCTATGGCTACACCTTC. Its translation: CAWTNLGVYGYTF.

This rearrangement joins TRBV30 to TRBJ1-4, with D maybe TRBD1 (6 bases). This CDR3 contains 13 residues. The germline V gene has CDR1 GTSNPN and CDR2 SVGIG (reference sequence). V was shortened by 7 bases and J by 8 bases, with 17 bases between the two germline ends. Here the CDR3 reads CASSTGDYEKLFF. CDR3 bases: TGTGCCTCTTCGACAGGTGATTACGAAAAACTGTTTTTT.

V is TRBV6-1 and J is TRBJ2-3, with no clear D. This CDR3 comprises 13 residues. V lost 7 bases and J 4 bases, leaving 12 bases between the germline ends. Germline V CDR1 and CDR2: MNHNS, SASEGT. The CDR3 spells CASTRSVADTQYF. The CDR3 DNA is TGTGCCAGCACCCGGAGCGTGGCAGATACGCAGTATTTT.

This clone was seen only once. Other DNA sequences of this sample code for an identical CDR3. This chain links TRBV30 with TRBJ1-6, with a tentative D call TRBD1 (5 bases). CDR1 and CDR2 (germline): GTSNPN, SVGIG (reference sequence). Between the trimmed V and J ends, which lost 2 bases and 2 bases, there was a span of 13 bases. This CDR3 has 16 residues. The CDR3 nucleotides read TGTGCCTGGAGTTTACCCTCGGGGGCCTATAATTCACCCCTCCACTTT. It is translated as CAWSLPSGAYNSPLHF.

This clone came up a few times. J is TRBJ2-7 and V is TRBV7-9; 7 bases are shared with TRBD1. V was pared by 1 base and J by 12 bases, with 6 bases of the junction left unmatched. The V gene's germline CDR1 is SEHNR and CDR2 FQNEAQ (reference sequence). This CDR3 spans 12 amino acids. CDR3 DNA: TGTGCCAGCAGCTTAGAGGGTCGGACAGGGTACTTC. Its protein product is CASSLEGRTGYF.

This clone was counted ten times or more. The CDR3 DNA follows: TGTGCCAGCAGCCAAGTTGAGGGGCTAGCGGGCCCCAGGAGCTCCTACAATGAGCAGTTCTTC. Translated: CASSQVEGLAGPRSSYNEQFF. The chain recombines TRBV4-2 with TRBJ2-1; 8 bases match TRBD2. Germline V gives CDR1 LGHNA, CDR2 YNFKEQ. The CDR3 covers 21 residues. J lost 0 bases, V lost 1 base, and 17 bases had no gene match.

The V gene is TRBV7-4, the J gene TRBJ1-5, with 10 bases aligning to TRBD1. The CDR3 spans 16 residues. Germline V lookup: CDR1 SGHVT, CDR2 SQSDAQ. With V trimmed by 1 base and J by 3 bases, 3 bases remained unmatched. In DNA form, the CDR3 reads TGTGCCAGCAGCTTAGTGGGGACAGGGGTCAATCAGCCCCAGCATTTT. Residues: CASSLVGTGVNQPQHF.

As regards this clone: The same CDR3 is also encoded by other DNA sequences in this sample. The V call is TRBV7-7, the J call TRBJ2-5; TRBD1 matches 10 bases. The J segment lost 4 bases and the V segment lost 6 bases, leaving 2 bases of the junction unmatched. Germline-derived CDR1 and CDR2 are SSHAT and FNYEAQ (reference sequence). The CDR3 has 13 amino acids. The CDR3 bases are TGTGCCAGCAGTCGGGACAGGGGAGAGACCCAGTACTTC. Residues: CASSRDRGETQYF.

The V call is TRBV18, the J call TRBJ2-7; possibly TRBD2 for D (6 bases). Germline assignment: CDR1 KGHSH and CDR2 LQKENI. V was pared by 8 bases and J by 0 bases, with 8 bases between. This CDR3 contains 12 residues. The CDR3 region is CASRGSSYEQYF. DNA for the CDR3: TGTGCCAGCCGGGGGTCCTCCTACGAGCAGTACTTC.

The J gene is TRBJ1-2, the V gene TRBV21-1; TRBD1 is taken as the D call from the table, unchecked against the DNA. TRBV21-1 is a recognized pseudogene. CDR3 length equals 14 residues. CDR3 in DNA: TGTGCCAGCAACCCCCCAGGGGGTCCCTATGGCTACACCTTC. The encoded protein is CASNPPGGPYGYTF.

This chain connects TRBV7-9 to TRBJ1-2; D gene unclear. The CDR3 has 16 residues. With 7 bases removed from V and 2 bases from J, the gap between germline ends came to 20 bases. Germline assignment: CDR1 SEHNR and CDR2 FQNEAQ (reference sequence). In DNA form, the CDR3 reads TGTGCCAGCACCCTTAGTGGTCTTTATAGCAACTATGGCTACACCTTC. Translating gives CASTLSGLYSNYGYTF.

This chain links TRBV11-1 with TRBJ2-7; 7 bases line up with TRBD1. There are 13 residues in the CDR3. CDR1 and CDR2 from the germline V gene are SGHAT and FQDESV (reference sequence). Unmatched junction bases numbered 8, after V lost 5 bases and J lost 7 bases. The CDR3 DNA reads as TGTGCCAGCAGCCGCGAGGGGGCGAGGGAGCAGTACTTC. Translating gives CASSREGAREQYF.